The entry that follows covers one T cell receptor (beta chain) sequence. Its antigen is unidentified. The sample is drawn from a study of CD8 T cells in Susac syndrome. Random hexamers were used to reverse transcribe an amount of about 0.45 to 1 ug RNA. The amplification used immunoSEQ multiplex PCR on TCR beta CDR3; it spanned 54 Vbeta and 13 Jbeta. Each CDR3 protein gets one entry after TCRdb re-called the immunoSEQ multiplex PCR reads with MiXCR. The table lists about 300,000 distinct CDR3 sequences, about nine tenths of them singletons. The authors carried out high-throughput sequencing of TCR beta. They applied it to CD8+ and CD4+ T cells obtained from blood. TEMRA cells were FACS-enriched, and CD8+ and CD4+ T cells were isolated negatively. Findings of the study overall: The study recognized that its TCR sequencing and HLA analysis covered a relatively small number of individuals.

The receptor was derived from a human donor with multiple sclerosis. Sample: CD8+ T cells from PBMCs.

DNA for the CDR3: TGTGCCAGCAGACCGGGACCGAACACTGAAGCTTTCTTT. This sequence encodes CASRPGPNTEAFF. The chain recombines TRBV28 with TRBJ1-1; D is perhaps TRBD1 (5 bases). This CDR3 is built from 13 residues. The ends were cut back, 6 bases at V and 1 base at J, with 9 bases in the middle. The germline V gene has CDR1 MDHEN and CDR2 SYDVKM.